These 25 T cell receptor beta chains were sequenced from one sample in a study of T cell responses to AZD1222 COVID-19 vaccine (dated by TCRdb to about 2021). The method was the immunoSEQ multiplex PCR assay. Sourced from immuneACCESS, this table was stored by TCRdb with only in-frame sequences that have V and J called. A share of the clones is absent; for the studies checked, an unresolved V gene accounts for under half, and the remainder has no known explanation. In all, the sample holds 150,000 or so clones, and over 75% of those were seen once. The top ten constitute roughly 1.6% of the sample. Explained via the paper, the time point label denotes: baseline before first vaccination. Sequenced here: peripheral blood, sampled on day 0 of AZD1222 vaccination. The receptors stem from an adult in good health.

The chain has TRBV25-1 and TRBJ1-3, with unresolved D. Germline CDR1 is MGHDK and CDR2 is SYGVNS. The V and J ends lost 7 bases and 4 bases respectively, with 11 bases between them. The CDR3 has 13 residues. The CDR3 sequence: CASTLDMGNTIYF. The CDR3 DNA reads TGTGCCAGCACCCTAGACATGGGAAACACCATATATTTT.

The J gene is TRBJ2-1, the V gene TRBV5-1; D possibly corresponds to TRBD2 (7 bases). Germline CDR1 is SGHRS and CDR2 is YFSETQ. The length of the CDR3 is 16 residues. The V and J ends lost 3 bases and 4 bases respectively, with 17 bases between them. This chain's CDR3 is CASSSAGASLYNEQFF. CDR3 DNA sequence: TGCGCCAGCAGCTCGGCGGGGGCCTCCCTATACAATGAGCAGTTCTTC.

With regard to this clone: An end of the junction differs from the germline gene, which may be a read error. The rearrangement uses TRBV14 and TRBJ1-2, with D perhaps matching TRBD1 (5 bases). The CDR3 consists of 13 residues. The germline V gene encodes CDR1 SGHDN and CDR2 FVKESK. CDR3 in DNA: TGTGCCAGCAGCCAAGGTCTGCTCAGGGCCTTAGTCTTC. Translated: CASSQGLLRALVF.

The genes are TRBV18 and TRBJ2-7, with a possible D match to TRBD2 (5 bases). The germline V gene encodes CDR1 KGHSH and CDR2 LQKENI. V dropped 4 bases and J dropped 2 bases, with 6 bases sitting between them. This CDR3 is 12 amino acids long. CDR3 protein: CASSLGTYEQYF. In DNA, the CDR3 is TGTGCCAGCTCACTCGGGACCTACGAGCAGTACTTC.

The V gene is TRBV12-3 or TRBV12-4, the J gene TRBJ1-2, with 10 positions matching TRBD1. The CDR3 runs to 13 residues. Trimming cost V 6 bases and J 4 bases; bases outside gene matches: 2. In nucleotides, the CDR3 is TGTGCCAGCAGCAGGACAGGGGGCTATGGCTACACCTTC. Encoded protein: CASSRTGGYGYTF.

The J gene is TRBJ2-1, the V gene TRBV5-5; D is perhaps TRBD2 (6 bases). The CDR3 loop spans 15 amino acids. Deletions cut 4 bases from V and 4 bases from J, with 15 bases between. Germline CDR1 SGHKS, CDR2 YYEKEE (reference sequence). CDR3 nucleotides: TGTGCCAGCAGCCCGACCACCGGGGGATACAATGAGCAGTTCTTC. This encodes CASSPTTGGYNEQFF. The full variable domain, in which reference TRBV5-5 and TRBJ2-1 provide the parts outside the CDR3, is DAGVTQSPTHLIKTRGQQVTLRCSPISGHKSVSWYQQVLGQGPQFIFQYYEKEERGRGNFPDRFSARQFPNYSSELNVNALLLGDSALYLCASSPTTGGYNEQFFGPGTRLTVL.

This rearrangement joins TRBV5-1 to TRBJ2-7; TRBD1 matches 7 bases. Per germline, CDR1 SGHRS and CDR2 YFSETQ. J gave up 0 bases and V 0 bases, and 6 bases lay outside the gene matches. This CDR3 is built from 16 residues. The CDR3 loop is CASSLGTGRSSYEQYF. DNA for the CDR3: TGCGCCAGCAGCTTGGGGACAGGTCGAAGCTCCTACGAGCAGTACTTC.

This rearrangement joins TRBV5-4 to TRBJ1-1, with D maybe TRBD1 (5 bases). Trimming stripped 0 bases from V and 1 base from J, with 10 bases between. Germline V lookup: CDR1 SGHNT, CDR2 YYREEE (reference sequence). The CDR3 is 15 amino acids. DNA for the CDR3: TGTGCCAGCAGCTTGGGGGGTACAGGGAACACTGAAGCTTTCTTT. This sequence encodes CASSLGGTGNTEAFF.

The chain links TRBV29-1 to TRBJ1-2; TRBD1 agrees at 10 bases. The J segment lost 6 bases and the V segment lost 7 bases, leaving 8 bases of the junction unmatched. In germline, CDR1 is SQVTM, CDR2 ANQGSEA. The CDR3 is 13 residues long. The CDR3 loop is CSAIPGQGNGYTF. CDR3 DNA: TGCAGCGCCATCCCGGGACAGGGGAATGGCTACACCTTC.

The chain has TRBV24-1 and TRBJ2-1, with D perhaps matching TRBD1 (5 bases). Between the trimmed V and J ends, which lost 3 bases and 3 bases, there was a span of 14 bases. The length of the CDR3 is 16 residues. Germline CDR1 KGHDR, CDR2 SFDVKD. Here the CDR3 DNA reads TGTGCCACCAGTGATCCTACCCCCGACAGCTACAATGAGCAGTTCTTC. It yields the protein CATSDPTPDSYNEQFF.

The CDR3 DNA reads TGTGCCAGCAGCGTCGGACTAGCGGCCTACAATGAGCAGTTCTTC. Translating gives CASSVGLAAYNEQFF. This chain joins TRBV6-2 or TRBV6-3 and TRBJ2-1, with 10 bases identical to TRBD2. V lost 6 bases, J lost 2 bases, and 4 bases stayed unmatched. The CDR3 extends over 15 amino acids. The germline gives CDR1 MNHEY, CDR2 SVGEGT.

The DNA of the CDR3 is TGCAGTGCTGCCCCGAAAGAGACCCAGTACTTC. This translates into CSAAPKETQYF. V usage is TRBV20-1 and J usage is TRBJ2-5, with D hard to call. Germline-derived CDR1 and CDR2 are DFQATT and SNEGSKA (reference sequence). V was shortened by 5 bases and J by 3 bases, with 7 bases between the two germline ends. The CDR3 is 11 amino acids.

The rearrangement links TRBV12-2 to TRBJ1-4; TRBD1, the D gene given by the table, was not confirmed from the DNA. TRBV12-2 is a pseudogene segment. This CDR3 has 17 residues. CDR3 coding DNA: TGTGCAAGTAATCTTCTGGAGAGGGGGCTCACTAATGAAAAACTGTTTTTT. Protein product: CASNLLERGLTNEKLFF.

The chain recombines TRBV27 with TRBJ2-7, with 7 nucleotides matching TRBD2. V shed 8 bases, J shed 3 bases, and the junction held 10 bases outside the gene matches. Germline-derived CDR1 and CDR2 are MNHEY and SMNVEV (reference sequence). This CDR3 contains 14 residues. The CDR3 nucleotides are TGTGCCAGCTCAGAGCGGGAAACGAACTACGAGCAGTACTTC. The encoded protein is CASSERETNYEQYF.

This clone was detected once. V usage is TRBV6-1 and J usage is TRBJ1-4, with D hard to call. Trimming cost V 3 bases and J 8 bases, with 13 bases left between them. CDR1 and CDR2 from the germline V gene are MNHNS and SASEGT. The CDR3 sequence is 14 residues long. CDR3 loop: CASSDGRFREKLFF. The CDR3 bases are TGTGCCAGCAGTGACGGGCGGTTTCGGGAAAAACTGTTTTTT.

This clone was observed once. The V gene is TRBV7-2, the J gene TRBJ1-2, with D unclear. The CDR3 runs to 14 residues. The V gene lost 1 base and the J gene lost 2 bases, with 8 bases spanning the gap. Germline CDR1 and CDR2: SGHTA and FQGNSA. The CDR3 region has the DNA TGTGCCAGCAGCTTAGGAGGGCCCAACTATGGCTACACCTTC. Translation gives CASSLGGPNYGYTF.

V and J are TRBV6-5 and TRBJ2-7; weak D call: TRBD2 (7 bases). Per germline, CDR1 MNHEY and CDR2 SVGAGI. Trimming left V 0 bases short and J 5 bases short, with 11 bases between. CDR3 length: 14 amino acids. The CDR3 nucleotides read TGTGCCAGCAGTTACTCTCGGGGGGCCCACGAGCAGTACTTC. Protein: CASSYSRGAHEQYF.

This chain uses TRBV6-5 with TRBJ1-4; TRBD1 is a possible D gene (6 bases). The germline CDR1 and CDR2 sequences are MNHEY and SVGAGI. V was clipped by 5 bases and J by 4 bases, with 11 bases between them. This CDR3 comprises 14 residues. CDR3 amino acids: CASSMDRRNEKLFF. CDR3 coding DNA: TGTGCCAGCAGTATGGACAGACGTAATGAAAAACTGTTTTTT.

V and J are TRBV28 and TRBJ2-1, with D possibly matching TRBD2 (7 bases). Trimming pared 3 bases from V and 8 bases from J, leaving 11 bases between. The CDR3 loop spans 13 amino acids. Germline values: CDR1 MDHEN, CDR2 SYDVKM. In DNA form, the CDR3 reads TGTGCCAGCAGTTTTTGGGGGGGCGATGAGCAGTTCTTC. Protein: CASSFWGGDEQFF.

The CDR3 DNA follows: TGTGCCAGCAGCGTAGCCCCCTGGGGGGAAGGTAGCACAGATACGCAGTATTTT. Its protein product is CASSVAPWGEGSTDTQYF. This chain connects TRBV9 to TRBJ2-3, with D tentatively TRBD2 (6 bases). Germline V gives CDR1 SGDLS, CDR2 YYNGEE. The CDR3 covers 18 residues. V was cut by 0 bases and J by 0 bases, with 17 bases left in between.

The chain joins TRBV7-9 to TRBJ2-2; D remains unclear. Germline V gene sequence: CDR1 SEHNR, CDR2 FQNEAQ (reference sequence). This CDR3 has 11 amino acids. Trimming left V 5 bases short and J 6 bases short, with 4 bases between. The CDR3 nucleotides read TGTGCCAGCAGCCGTTCCGGGGAGCTGTTTTTT. Translated, it gives CASSRSGELFF.

This clone was observed once. This chain connects TRBV6-2 or TRBV6-3 to TRBJ1-4, with D maybe TRBD1 (5 bases). The CDR3 sequence is 14 residues long. CDR1 and CDR2 from the germline V gene are MNHEY and SVGEGT. With 6 bases removed from V and 6 bases from J, the gap between germline ends came to 14 bases. DNA for the CDR3: TGTGCCAGCAGCGCCCGAGGGACGGATGAAAAACTGTTTTTT. This sequence encodes CASSARGTDEKLFF.

The gene calls are TRBV28 and TRBJ1-2; possibly TRBD1 for D (6 bases). V lost 5 bases to trimming and J lost 3 bases, with 16 bases between them. The CDR3 runs to 15 residues. Germline values: CDR1 MDHEN, CDR2 SYDVKM. This CDR3 reads CASSRGGATHYGYTF. CDR3 in DNA: TGTGCCAGCAGTAGGGGGGGCGCGACACACTATGGCTACACCTTC.

CDR3 bases: TGTGCCAGCTCACCACCTAGGGGAGTGAACACCGGGGAGCTGTTTTTT. Translation gives CASSPPRGVNTGELFF. The rearrangement uses TRBV18 and TRBJ2-2; D could derive from TRBD1 or TRBD2 (5 bases each). V lost 0 bases, J lost 1 base, and 9 bases lay in between. Germline V gene data show CDR1 as KGHSH and CDR2 as LQKENI. The CDR3 is 16 residues long.

The table lists this clone with a count of one. The V gene is TRBV5-6, the J gene TRBJ1-6; D is uncertain. Trimming cost V 4 bases and J 3 bases, with 11 bases left between them. The CDR3 totals 15 residues. In germline, CDR1 is SGHDT, CDR2 YYEEEE. The CDR3 reads CASSAKGHYNSPLHF. The CDR3 nucleotides read TGTGCCAGCAGCGCCAAGGGTCACTATAATTCACCCCTCCACTTT.